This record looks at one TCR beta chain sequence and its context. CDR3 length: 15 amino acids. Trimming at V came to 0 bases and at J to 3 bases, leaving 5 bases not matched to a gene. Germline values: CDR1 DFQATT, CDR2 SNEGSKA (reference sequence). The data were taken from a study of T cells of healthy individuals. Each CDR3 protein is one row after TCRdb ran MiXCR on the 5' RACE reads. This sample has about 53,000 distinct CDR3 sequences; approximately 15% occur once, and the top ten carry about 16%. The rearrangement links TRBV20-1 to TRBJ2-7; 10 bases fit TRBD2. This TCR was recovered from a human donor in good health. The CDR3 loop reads CSARDWSSGSYEQYF. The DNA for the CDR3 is TGCAGTGCTAGAGATTGGTCTAGCGGGAGCTACGAGCAGTACTTC.